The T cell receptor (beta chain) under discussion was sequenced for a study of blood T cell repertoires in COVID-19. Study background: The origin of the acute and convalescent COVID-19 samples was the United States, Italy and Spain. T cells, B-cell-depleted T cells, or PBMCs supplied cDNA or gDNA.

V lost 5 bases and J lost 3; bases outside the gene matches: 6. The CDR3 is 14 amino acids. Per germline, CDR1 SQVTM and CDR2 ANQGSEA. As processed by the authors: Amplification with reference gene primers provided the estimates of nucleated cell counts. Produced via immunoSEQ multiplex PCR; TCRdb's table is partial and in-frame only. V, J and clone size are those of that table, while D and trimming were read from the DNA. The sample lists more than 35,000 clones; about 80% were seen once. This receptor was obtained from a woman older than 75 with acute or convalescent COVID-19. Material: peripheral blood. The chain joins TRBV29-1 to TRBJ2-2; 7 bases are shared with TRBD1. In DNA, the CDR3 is TGCAGCGTTTCCCGGGACAGAGACACCGGGGAGCTGTTTTTT. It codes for CSVSRDRDTGELFF.